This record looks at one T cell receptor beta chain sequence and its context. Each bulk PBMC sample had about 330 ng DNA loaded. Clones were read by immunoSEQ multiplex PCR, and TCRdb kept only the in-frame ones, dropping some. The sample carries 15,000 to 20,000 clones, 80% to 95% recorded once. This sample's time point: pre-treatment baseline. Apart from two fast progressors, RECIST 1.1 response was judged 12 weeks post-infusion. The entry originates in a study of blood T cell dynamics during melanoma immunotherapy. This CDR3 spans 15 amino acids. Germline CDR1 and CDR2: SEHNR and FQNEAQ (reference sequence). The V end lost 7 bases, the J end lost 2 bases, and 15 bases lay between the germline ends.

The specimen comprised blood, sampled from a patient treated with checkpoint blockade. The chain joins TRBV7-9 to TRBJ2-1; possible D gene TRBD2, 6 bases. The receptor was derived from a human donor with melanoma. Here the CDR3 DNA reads TGTGCCAGCATCATAAGCGGGTTCACCTACAATGAGCAGTTCTTC. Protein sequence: CASIISGFTYNEQFF.